The clone carrying this TCR beta chain turned up a few times. These data originate in a study of blood T cell repertoires in COVID-19. Study as a whole: Samples of COVID-19 (acute and convalescent) were obtained from the United States, Italy and Spain. The cDNA or gDNA used as material had been derived from T cells, B-cell-depleted T cells, or PBMCs.

The protocol was immunoSEQ multiplex PCR, while the TCRdb copy is restricted to in-frame clones and leaves out a portion. The sample yields about 94,000 clones, approximately 79% seen once. Seattle patients were enrolled while actively infected and followed longitudinally. The V end was cut by 4 bases, the J end by 15 bases, with 16 bases between. The CDR3 contains 12 residues. Germline V lookup: CDR1 LNHDA, CDR2 SQIVND (reference sequence). J is TRBJ2-1 and V is TRBV19; tentative D call: TRBD2 (6 bases). Sequencing used peripheral blood. The receptor was isolated from a man aged 65 to 79 with COVID-19, enrolled during active disease. CDR3 sequence reads: CASSKILGEAFF. CDR3 nucleotide sequence: TGTGCCAGTAGTAAAATACTGGGGGAGGCGTTCTTC.